This TCR beta chain was identified during a study of blood T cell repertoires in COVID-19. Study at large: PBMCs, B-cell-depleted T cells, or T cells were the source of the cDNA or gDNA that made up the material.

This CDR3 is 13 amino acids long. In germline, CDR1 is SQVTM, CDR2 ANQGSEA. Germline trimming cut 5 bases from V and 0 bases from J; bases unmatched to any gene: 1. Authors' data handling: Counts of nucleated cells, estimated from reference gene primer amplification, were obtained. The table came from immunoSEQ multiplex PCR; TCRdb's copy has only in-frame clones and leaves some out. That table furnishes V, J and clone size, whereas the DNA furnished D and trimming. The data hold about 100,000 clones, with roughly nine tenths observed a single time. The clonotype was recovered from a man in his sixties with acute or convalescent COVID-19. This chain uses TRBV29-1 with TRBJ2-1; TRBD1 agrees at 7 bases. The sequencing sample was made of peripheral blood. CDR3 DNA: TGCAGCGTTAGGACAGGCTCCTACAATGAGCAGTTCTTC. Protein sequence: CSVRTGSYNEQFF.